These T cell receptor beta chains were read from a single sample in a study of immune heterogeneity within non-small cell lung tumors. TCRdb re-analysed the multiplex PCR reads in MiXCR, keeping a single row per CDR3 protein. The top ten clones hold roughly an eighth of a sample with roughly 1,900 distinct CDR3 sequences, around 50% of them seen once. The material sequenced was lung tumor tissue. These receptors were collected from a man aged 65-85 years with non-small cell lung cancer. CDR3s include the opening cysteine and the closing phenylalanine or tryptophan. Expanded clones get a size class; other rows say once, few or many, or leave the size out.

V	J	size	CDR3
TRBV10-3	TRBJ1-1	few	CAIRSDRNNEAFF
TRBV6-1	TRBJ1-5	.	CASKPWRGSLGNQPQHF
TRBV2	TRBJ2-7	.	CASTLSYEQYF
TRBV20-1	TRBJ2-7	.	CSASPSSGVLEQYF
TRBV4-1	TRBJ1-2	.	CASSQADREGSGYTF
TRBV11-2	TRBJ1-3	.	CASSFLSGNTIYF
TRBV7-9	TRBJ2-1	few	CASSNREWEGRDEQFF
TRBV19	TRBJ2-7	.	CASSIAWSDYYEQYF
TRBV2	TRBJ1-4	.	CASTQSLNNEKLFF
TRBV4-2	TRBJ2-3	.	CASSQEDRDLNTDTQYF
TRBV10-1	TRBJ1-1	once	CASRAGVVTEAFF
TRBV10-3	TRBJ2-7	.	CAISEPGRYEQYF
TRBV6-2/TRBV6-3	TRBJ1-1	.	CAGQGAIGTEAFF
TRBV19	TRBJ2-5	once	CASSMWTGGERRDQETQYF
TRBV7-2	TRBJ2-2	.	CASSSSLGGGYTGELFF
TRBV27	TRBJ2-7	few	CASSQVKGVRYEQYF
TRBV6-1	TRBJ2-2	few	CASSEFLGNTGELFF
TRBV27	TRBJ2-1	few	CASSLELAGGGRYEQFF
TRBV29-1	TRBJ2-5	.	CSVEEGTGGTETQYF
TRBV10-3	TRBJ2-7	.	CAISESSGVYSYEQYF
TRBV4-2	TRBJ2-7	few	CASSQEAGVAYEQYF
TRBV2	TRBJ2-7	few	CASRARVSFSYEQYF
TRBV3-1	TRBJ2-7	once	CASSHPDRDEQYF
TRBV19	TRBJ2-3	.	CASSVLGGDTQYF
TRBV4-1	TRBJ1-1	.	CASSQDSQGVTEAFF
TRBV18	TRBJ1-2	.	CASSRALVYTF
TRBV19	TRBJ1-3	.	CASSRQLLSGNTIYF
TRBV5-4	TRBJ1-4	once	CASSSLDGINEKLFF
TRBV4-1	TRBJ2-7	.	CASSQEPGQTYEQYF
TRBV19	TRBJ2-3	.	CASSLARGDTQYF
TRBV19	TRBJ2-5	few	CASSILPGQGGETQYF
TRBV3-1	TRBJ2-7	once	CASSSLSQREFYF
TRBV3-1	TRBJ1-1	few	CASSPKRSTPVAFF
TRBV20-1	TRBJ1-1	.	CSARTGERWTEAFF
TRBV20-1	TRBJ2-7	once	CSALRTSGGEQYF
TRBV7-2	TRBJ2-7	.	CASSLGGARNEQYF
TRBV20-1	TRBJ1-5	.	CSASDRGNQPQHF
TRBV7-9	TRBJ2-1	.	CASSPPASDKYNEQFF
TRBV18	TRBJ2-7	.	CASSPSFQDSTIDSYEQYF
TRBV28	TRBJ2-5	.	CASSLRPGETQYF
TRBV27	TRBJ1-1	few	CASSLSGRTGMNTEAFF
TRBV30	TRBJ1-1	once	CAWRVPGGTEAFF
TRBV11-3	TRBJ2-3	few	CASSLGGTDTQYF
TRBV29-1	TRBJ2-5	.	CSVGGWAGEIPQETQYF
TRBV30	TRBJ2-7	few	CACGAREATYEQYF
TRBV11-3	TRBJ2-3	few	CASSLALAGGIADTQYF
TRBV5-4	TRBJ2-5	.	CASSLPGGTQYF
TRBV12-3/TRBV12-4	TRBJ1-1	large	CASSYRREMNTEAFF
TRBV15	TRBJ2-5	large	CATSRDLAVQETQYF
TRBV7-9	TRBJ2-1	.	CASSPRGLGQFF
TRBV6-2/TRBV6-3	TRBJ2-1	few	CASSYSIQGDEQFF
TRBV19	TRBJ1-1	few	CASSIGGRRETEAFF